These 13 T cell receptor beta chains share one sample of origin, sequenced in a study of CD8+ T cells in alopecia areata. Sequencing templates came from extracted RNA that was reverse transcribed into cDNA. Generated by immunoSEQ multiplex PCR, the TCRdb table keeps only in-frame clones and is missing some. The repertoire consists of 250,000 or so clones, none detected only once. Cell sorting was performed on pooled cutaneous lymph node cells with CD4, CD8alpha, NKG2D, NKG2ACE and other markers. Sequenced: CD4+ T cells sorted from a lymph node. These receptors were obtained from a C3H/HeJ mouse with alopecia areata. As its MHC haplotype, the strain has H2-k.

About this clone: Mouse gene names apply. The CDR3 extends 4 residues past the end of the read, so its final part is completed from the germline J gene. V usage is TRBV3 and J usage is TRBJ2-5, with 12 bases lining up with TRBD1. This CDR3 has 16 residues. V gave up 4 bases and J gave up 1 base; unmatched junction bases: 3. Germline V lookup: CDR1 SNHLY, CDR2 FYNGKV (reference sequence). The CDR3 loop is CASSYGTGGDQDTQYF. The sequenced part of the CDR3 DNA is TGTGCCAGCAGCTACGGGACAGGGGGCGACCAAGAC.

Turning to this clone: Each gene name is a mouse one. The read terminates 4 residues ahead of where the CDR3 ends, so the germline J gene completes it. The chain employs TRBV29 and TRBJ2-7; TRBD1 agrees at 10 bases. V was clipped by 8 bases and J by 3 bases; unmatched bases: 4. CDR1 and CDR2 (germline): MSHET, SYDVDS. The CDR3 extends over 13 amino acids. CDR3: CASEDRGVYEQYF. The CDR3 bases that were read are TGTGCTAGCGAGGACAGGGGGGTCTAT.

This clone was detected a few times. Genes and germline are mouse. The read halts 4 residues ahead of the CDR3 end, with the missing end drawn from the germline J gene. Other DNA sequences within the sample encode an identical CDR3. V and J are TRBV13-1 and TRBJ2-2, with D perhaps matching TRBD1 (5 bases). CDR1 is NSHNY, CDR2 SYGAGN, per germline. With 5 bases removed from V and 3 bases from J, the gap between germline ends came to 8 bases. The CDR3 consists of 13 residues. This chain's CDR3 is CASRRGDTGQLYF. CDR3 DNA, as far as it was read: TGTGCCAGCAGACGAGGGGACACCGGG.

On this clone itself: The genes are named according to mouse. The read comes to an end 4 residues before the CDR3 does, leaving the germline J gene to fill in the end. V gene TRBV19 combines with J gene TRBJ1-2; D unclear. Trimming cost V 0 bases and J 4 bases, with 7 bases left between them. Germline V gene lookup returns CDR1 FNHDT and CDR2 SITEND (reference sequence). The CDR3 sequence is 13 residues long. The part of the CDR3 DNA that was read is TGTGCCAGCAGTATAGGGTCTCGCTCC. Translation: CASSIGSRS. The entire CDR3 sequence reads CASSIGSRSDYTF.

This clone has ten or more counts. All gene names here are mouse names. The DNA ends 4 residues before the CDR3 does, and the rest of the CDR3 is filled in from the germline J gene. This sample also contains other DNA sequences that code for the same CDR3. This chain joins TRBV13-1 and TRBJ2-3, with 9 positions matching TRBD2. CDR1 and CDR2 (germline): NSHNY, SYGAGN. The CDR3 runs 15 residues. The V gene end was trimmed by 0 bases and the J gene end by 1 base; junction bases not matched to a gene: 0. The CDR3: CASSDGLGGAETLYF. The CDR3 DNA, read in part, is TGTGCCAGCAGTGATGGACTGGGGGGTGCAGAA.

This clone was recorded a few times. All gene names here are mouse names. The read ends 4 residues before the CDR3 terminus; that terminus is restored from the germline J gene. The J gene is TRBJ2-1, the V gene TRBV13-1, with TRBD1 matching 9 bases. The CDR3 contains 16 residues. The ends lost 3 bases at V and 2 bases at J; junction bases unmatched: 6. In germline, CDR1 is NSHNY, CDR2 SYGAGN. The CDR3 sequence: CASSAPGQGDYAEQFF. The covered CDR3 bases are TGTGCCAGCAGTGCCCCGGGACAGGGAGACTATGCT.

Regarding this clone: Genes and germline come from the mouse. The read ends 4 residues before the CDR3 terminus; that terminus is restored from the germline J gene. The chain has TRBV31 and TRBJ2-1; the match to TRBD2 covers 14 bases. With V trimmed by 3 bases and J by 5 bases, 3 bases remained unmatched. The CDR3 extends over 15 amino acids. Germline CDR1 and CDR2: GKSSPN and SITVG. CDR3 in amino acids: CAWRGLGGRHAEQFF. CDR3 bases read: TGTGCCTGGAGGGGACTGGGGGGGCGTCATGCT.

With respect to this clone: The gene names given are mouse names. The same CDR3 also results from other DNA sequences found in this sample. CDR3 DNA (partial): TGTGCCAGCAGTGATGCGACAGATAACTATGCT. It yields the protein CASSDATDNYA. In full, the CDR3 is CASSDATDNYAEQFF. The gene calls are TRBV13-1 and TRBJ2-1; D might be TRBD1 (5 bases). The read falls 4 residues short of the CDR3 end, and the missing part is taken from the germline J gene. Germline lookup yields CDR1 NSHNY and CDR2 SYGAGN. The CDR3 spans 15 residues. The V gene lost 0 bases and the J gene lost 0 bases, with 7 bases spanning the gap.

For this clone: Gene labels here are mouse ones. Read data end 3 residues before the CDR3 end; the end is taken from the germline J gene. This chain joins TRBV13-2 and TRBJ1-6, with D perhaps TRBD1 (6 bases). TRBJ1-6 is an ORF, and what it does is uncertain. CDR1 and CDR2 from the germline V gene are NNHNN and SYGAGS (reference sequence). This CDR3 has 13 amino acids. Trimming left V 8 bases short and J 4 bases short, with 10 bases between. CDR3: CARDSNYNSPLYF. The part of the CDR3 DNA that was read is TGTGCCAGGGACAGTAATTATAATTCGCCC.

The sample holds a few counts of this clone. The gene names given are mouse names. The observed sequence ends 4 residues before the CDR3 terminus, with the missing tail filled in from the germline J gene. This chain joins TRBV5 and TRBJ2-5; 8 bases agree with TRBD2. The CDR3 is 15 residues long. Germline values: CDR1 LGHNA, CDR2 YNLKQL (reference sequence). Partial CDR3 DNA: TGTGCCAGCAGCCCCTCTGGGGGGCGGAGTGAC. As protein: CASSPSGGRSD. The entire CDR3 sequence reads CASSPSGGRSDTQYF.

This clone appeared a few times. The gene names given are mouse names. The read terminates 4 residues ahead of where the CDR3 ends, so the germline J gene completes it. The rearrangement uses TRBV13-3 and TRBJ2-3; tentative D call: TRBD2 (6 bases). Trimming took off 4 bases at V and 1 base at J, with 13 bases between the two ends. Germline lookup yields CDR1 NNHDY and CDR2 SYVADS. This CDR3 is 15 amino acids long. The chain's CDR3 is CASSWDLRGAETLYF. CDR3 DNA (partial): TGTGCCAGCAGTTGGGACTTACGGGGTGCAGAA.

The table lists this clone with many counts. Gene and germline names: mouse. The read gets to within 4 residues of the CDR3 end, and the germline J gene fills in the rest. Other DNA sequences in this sample translate to the same CDR3. The J gene is TRBJ2-1, the V gene TRBV19; TRBD1 is a possible D gene (6 bases). There are 13 residues in the CDR3. The germline V and J ends were trimmed by 6 bases and 1 base, with 8 bases remaining between them. Per the germline V gene, CDR1 is FNHDT and CDR2 is SITEND (reference sequence). The covered CDR3 bases are TGTGCCAGCACGGGACAAAACTATGCT. This gives the protein CASTGQNYA. The entire CDR3 is CASTGQNYAEQFF.

This clone was counted at least ten times. Mouse gene names apply. Sequencing ends 4 residues short of the CDR3 end; the germline J gene provides the rest. The same CDR3 arises from other DNA sequences in this sample as well. J is TRBJ2-2 and V is TRBV1; no clear D gene. The CDR3 has 13 amino acids. CDR1 NSQYPW and CDR2 LRSPGD come from the germline V gene (reference sequence). V lost 1 base, J lost 4 bases, and 4 bases lay in between. The CDR3 spells CTCSAGGTGQLYF. CDR3 DNA, as far as it was read: TGCACCTGCAGTGCAGGGGGCACCGGG. Combining the CDR3 with reference TRBV1 and TRBJ2-2 gives the whole variable domain VTLLEQNPRWRLVPRGQAVNLRCILKNSQYPWMSWYQQDLQKQLQWLFTLRSPGDKEVKSLPGADYLATRVTDTELRLQVANMSQGRTLYCTCSAGGTGQLYFGEGSKLTVL.